This T cell receptor (beta chain) derives from a study of cytomegalovirus exposure and HLA in healthy donors. The study's findings and limits: Later on, an analysis found that several of the most significant clusters appeared to be linked to common viral pathogens, which included parvovirus B19.

This clone appeared a few times. Its antigen is still unknown. CDR1 is MNHEY and CDR2 is SMNVEV in the germline V gene (reference sequence). The CDR3 totals 15 residues. V was pared by 5 bases and J by 10 bases, with 9 bases of the junction left unmatched. The PCR ran on 60 Vbeta and 13 Jbeta primers. Clones were sequenced by immunoSEQ multiplex PCR, and TCRdb holds only the in-frame ones, with some missing. The sample includes around 130,000 clones, 6.5% to 9.5% seen only once; the top ten take 5.5%. The sample comprised PBMCs. J is TRBJ1-6 and V is TRBV27, with 9 nucleotides matching TRBD1. The sequence was obtained from a man aged 35 to 55 in good health and CMV-seronegative. The CDR3 reads CASSVGQGIGSPLHF. The CDR3 region has the DNA TGTGCCAGCAGTGTGGGACAGGGTATCGGGTCACCCCTCCACTTT.